Given below is one TCR beta chain in context. This entry belongs to a study of blood T cell repertoires in COVID-19. Study overall: Sites across the United States, Italy and Spain contributed samples from acute and convalescent COVID-19.

CDR3 length: 12 amino acids. V was pared by 1 base and J by 7 bases, with 7 bases between. CDR1 is SEHNR, CDR2 FQNEAQ, per germline (reference sequence). The table came from immunoSEQ multiplex PCR; TCRdb's copy has only in-frame clones and leaves some out. The profile shows approximately 170,000 clones, over 80% of them singletons. The sample was peripheral blood. V usage is TRBV7-9 and J usage is TRBJ1-1, with D uncertain. The source is a woman aged 70-85 years with COVID-19, enrolled during active disease. CDR3 DNA: TGTGCCAGCAGCTTAGGGCCTTATGAAGCTTTCTTT. Translated: CASSLGPYEAFF.